This T cell receptor (beta chain) was identified during a study of blood T cell repertoires in COVID-19. On the study more broadly: Samples came from the United States, Italy and Spain, spanning acute and convalescent COVID-19. In each case, the material was cDNA or gDNA derived from T cells, B-cell-depleted T cells, or PBMCs.

V lost 8 bases, J lost 5 bases, and 18 bases lay in between. The germline CDR1 and CDR2 sequences are MNHEY and SVGAGI. The CDR3 contains 14 residues. Methods used by the authors: Amplification from reference gene primers served as the basis for estimated nucleated cell counts. Generated by immunoSEQ multiplex PCR, the TCRdb table keeps only in-frame clones and is missing some. The V and J calls and clone size come from that table; D and trimming were worked out from the DNA. The table has around 49,000 clones, around 90% seen once; the top ten hold around 2.1%. The receptor was derived from a human donor in a cohort sampled during active COVID-19. The material sequenced was peripheral blood. The chain couples TRBV6-5 to TRBJ1-2; D ambiguous. This chain's CDR3 is CASARGVGGYGYTF. CDR3 DNA sequence: TGTGCCAGCGCCCGAGGTGTAGGCGGGTATGGCTACACCTTC.